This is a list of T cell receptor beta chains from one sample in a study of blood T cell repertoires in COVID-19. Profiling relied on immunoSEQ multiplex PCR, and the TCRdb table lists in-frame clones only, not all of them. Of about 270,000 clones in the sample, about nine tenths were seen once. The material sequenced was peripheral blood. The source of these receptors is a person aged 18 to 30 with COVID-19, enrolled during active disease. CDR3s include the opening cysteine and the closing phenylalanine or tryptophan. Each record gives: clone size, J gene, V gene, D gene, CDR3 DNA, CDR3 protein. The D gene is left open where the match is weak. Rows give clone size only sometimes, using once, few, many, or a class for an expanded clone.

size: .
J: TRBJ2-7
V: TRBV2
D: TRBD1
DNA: TGTGCCACTGGATTAGGACAGGGCCCCTACGAGCAGTACTTC
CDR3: CATGLGQGPYEQYF

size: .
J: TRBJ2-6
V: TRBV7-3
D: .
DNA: TGTGCCAGCAGCGCAACAGGGTCAAACGTCCTGACTTTC
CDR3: CASSATGSNVLTF

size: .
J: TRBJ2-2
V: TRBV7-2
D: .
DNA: TGTGCCAGCAGCCTAGGGGGGGCGAACACCGGGGAGCTGTTTTTT
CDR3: CASSLGGANTGELFF

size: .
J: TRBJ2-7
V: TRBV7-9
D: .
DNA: TGTGCCAGCAGCTCGACCGGACAGCGGAGCGAGCAGTACTTC
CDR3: CASSSTGQRSEQYF

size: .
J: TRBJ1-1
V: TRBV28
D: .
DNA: TGTGCCAGCAGTTCGGGGGGGCGCAGCACTGAAGCTTTCTTT
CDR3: CASSSGGRSTEAFF

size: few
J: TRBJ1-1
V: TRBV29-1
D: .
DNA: TGCAGCGTTCCCGCAGGGGAGAACACTGAAGCTTTCTTT
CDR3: CSVPAGENTEAFF

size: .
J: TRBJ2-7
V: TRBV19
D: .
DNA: TGTGCCACCTCCCCGGGACTGACTTACGAGCAGTACTTC
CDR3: CATSPGLTYEQYF

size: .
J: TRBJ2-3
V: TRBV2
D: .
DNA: TGTGCCAGCAGTGAACTCAGGGACACAGATACGCAGTATTTT
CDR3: CASSELRDTDTQYF

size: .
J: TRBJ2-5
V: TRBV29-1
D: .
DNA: TGCAGCGTTTACCAGGGAATGGAGACCCAGTACTTC
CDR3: CSVYQGMETQYF

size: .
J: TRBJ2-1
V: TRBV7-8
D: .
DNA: TGTGCCAGCAGCTTACTTAGCGGCGGAGGCAATGAGCAGTTCTTC
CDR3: CASSLLSGGGNEQFF

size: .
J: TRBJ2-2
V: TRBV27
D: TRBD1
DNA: TGTGCCAGCATGCCCCAGGGGGCGTACGGGGAGCTGTTTTTT
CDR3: CASMPQGAYGELFF

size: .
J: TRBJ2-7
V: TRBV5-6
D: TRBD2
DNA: TGTGCCAGCAGCTTGGGCGGGAGTGACTACGAGCAGTACTTC
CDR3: CASSLGGSDYEQYF

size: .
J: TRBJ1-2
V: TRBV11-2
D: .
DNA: TGTGCCAGCAGCTTAGAGGGCAGCAAATATGGCTACACCTTC
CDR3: CASSLEGSKYGYTF

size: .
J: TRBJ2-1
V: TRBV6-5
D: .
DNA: TGTGCCAGCAGTTCGGAGTTTAATGAGCAGTTCTTC
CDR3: CASSSEFNEQFF

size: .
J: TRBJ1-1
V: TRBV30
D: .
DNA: TGTGCCTGGAGGCAGGGCCCAATTTCACTAACTGAAGCTTTCTTT
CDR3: CAWRQGPISLTEAFF

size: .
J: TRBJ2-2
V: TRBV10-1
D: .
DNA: TGCGCCAGCAGTGAAGACGGGGCCGGGGAGCTGTTTTTT
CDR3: CASSEDGAGELFF

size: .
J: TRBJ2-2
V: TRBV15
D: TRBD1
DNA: TGTGCCACCAGCAGAGCGGCAGGGGGGAACACCGGGGAGCTGTTTTTT
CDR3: CATSRAAGGNTGELFF

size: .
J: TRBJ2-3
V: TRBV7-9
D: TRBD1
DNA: TGTGCCAGCAGCTTGACAGGGGATGGGACAGATACGCAGTATTTT
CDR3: CASSLTGDGTDTQYF

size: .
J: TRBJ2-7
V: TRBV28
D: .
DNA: TGTGCCAGCAGTCCCAGACTTGCTCGCCTGGAGCAGTACTTC
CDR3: CASSPRLARLEQYF

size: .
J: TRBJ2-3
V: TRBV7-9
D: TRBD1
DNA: TGTGCCAGCATGCTGACAGGGAGCACAGATACGCAGTATTTT
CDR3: CASMLTGSTDTQYF

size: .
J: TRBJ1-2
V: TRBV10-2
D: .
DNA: TGCGCCAGCAGTGAGTCAGGGTCCAGGGCCTGGTATGGCTACACCTTC
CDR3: CASSESGSRAWYGYTF

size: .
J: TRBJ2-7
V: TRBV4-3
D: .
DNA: TGCGCCAGCAGCCAGGGAGCCTCCTACGAGCAGTACTTC
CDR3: CASSQGASYEQYF

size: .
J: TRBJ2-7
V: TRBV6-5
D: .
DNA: TGTGCCAGCAGGGATCCCGCCCGAGGGGGTTACGAGCAGTACTTC
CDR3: CASRDPARGGYEQYF

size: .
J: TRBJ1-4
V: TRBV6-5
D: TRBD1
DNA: TGTGCCAGCAGCGGACAGGGCCCAGAAAAACTGTTTTTT
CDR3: CASSGQGPEKLFF

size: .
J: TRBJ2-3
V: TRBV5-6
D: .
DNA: TGTGCCAGCAGCTTTAGAAACACAGATACGCAGTATTTT
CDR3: CASSFRNTDTQYF

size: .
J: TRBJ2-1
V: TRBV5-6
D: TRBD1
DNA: TGTGCCAGCAGCCTGGACAGGGTCGAGTTCTTC
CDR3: CASSLDRVEFF

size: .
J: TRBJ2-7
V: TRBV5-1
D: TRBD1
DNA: TGCGCCAGCAGCTTTGGGACAGGCTGGAGCTCCTACGAGCAGTACTTC
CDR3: CASSFGTGWSSYEQYF